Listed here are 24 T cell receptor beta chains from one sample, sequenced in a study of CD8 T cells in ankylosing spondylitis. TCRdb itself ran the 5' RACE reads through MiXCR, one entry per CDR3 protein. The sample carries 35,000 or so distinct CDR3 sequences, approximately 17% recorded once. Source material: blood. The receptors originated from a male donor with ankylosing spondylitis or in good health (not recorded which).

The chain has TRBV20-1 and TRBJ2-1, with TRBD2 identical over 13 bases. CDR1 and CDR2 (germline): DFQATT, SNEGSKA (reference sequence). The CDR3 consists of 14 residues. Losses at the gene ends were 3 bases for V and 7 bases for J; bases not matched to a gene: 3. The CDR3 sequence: CSASTSGGVNEQFF. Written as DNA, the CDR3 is TGCAGTGCTAGTACTAGCGGGGGGGTAAATGAGCAGTTCTTC.

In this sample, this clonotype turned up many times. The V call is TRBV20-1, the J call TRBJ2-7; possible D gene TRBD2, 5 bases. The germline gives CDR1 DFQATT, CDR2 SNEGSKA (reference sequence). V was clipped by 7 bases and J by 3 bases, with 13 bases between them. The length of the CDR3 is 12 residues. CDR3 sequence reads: CSGSGTGYEQYF. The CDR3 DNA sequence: TGCAGTGGGAGCGGAACCGGCTACGAGCAGTACTTC.

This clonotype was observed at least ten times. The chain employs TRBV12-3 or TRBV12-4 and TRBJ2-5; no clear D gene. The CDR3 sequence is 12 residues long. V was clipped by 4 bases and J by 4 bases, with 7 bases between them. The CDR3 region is CASSSTGETQYF. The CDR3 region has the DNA TGTGCCAGCAGTTCCACCGGAGAGACCCAGTACTTC.

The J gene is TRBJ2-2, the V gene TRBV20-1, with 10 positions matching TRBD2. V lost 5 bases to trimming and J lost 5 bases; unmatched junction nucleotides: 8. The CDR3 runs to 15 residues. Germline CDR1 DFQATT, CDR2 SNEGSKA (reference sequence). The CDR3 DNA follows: TGCAGTGCTGGCGCGGGACTAGCGTTGACCGGGGAGCTGTTTTTT. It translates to CSAGAGLALTGELFF.

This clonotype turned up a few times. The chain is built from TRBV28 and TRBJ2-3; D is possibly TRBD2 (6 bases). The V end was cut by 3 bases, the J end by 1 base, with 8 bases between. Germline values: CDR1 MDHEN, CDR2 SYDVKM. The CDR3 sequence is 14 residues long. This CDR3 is CASSFPGGTDTQYF. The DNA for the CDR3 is TGTGCCAGCAGTTTTCCGGGGGGCACAGATACGCAGTATTTT. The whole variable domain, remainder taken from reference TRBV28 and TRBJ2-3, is DVKVTQSSRYLVKRTGEKVFLECVQDMDHENMFWYRQDPGLGLRLIYFSYDVKMKEKGDIPEGYSVSREKKERFSLILESASTNQTSMYLCASSFPGGTDTQYFGPGTRLTVL.

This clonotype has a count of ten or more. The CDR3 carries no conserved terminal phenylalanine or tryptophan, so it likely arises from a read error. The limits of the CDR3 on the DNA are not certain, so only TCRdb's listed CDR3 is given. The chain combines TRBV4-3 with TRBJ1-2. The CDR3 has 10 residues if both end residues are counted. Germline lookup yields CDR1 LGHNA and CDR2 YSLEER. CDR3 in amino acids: CASSQEGATA.

The CDR3 nucleotides read TGTGCCAGCAGCTTAGATCCAGGGTCCTCCTACGAGCAGTACGTC. Translation gives CASSLDPGSSYEQYV. The V call is TRBV7-2, the J call TRBJ2-7, with a weak D call TRBD1 (5 bases). With 1 base removed from V and 0 bases from J, the gap between germline ends came to 10 bases. This CDR3 has 15 amino acids. The germline V gene encodes CDR1 SGHTA and CDR2 FQGNSA.

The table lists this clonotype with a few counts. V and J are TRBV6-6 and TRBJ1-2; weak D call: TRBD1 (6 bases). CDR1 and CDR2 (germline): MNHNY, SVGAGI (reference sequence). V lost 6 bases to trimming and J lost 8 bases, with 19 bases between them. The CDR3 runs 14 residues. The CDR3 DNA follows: TGTGCCAGCAGCCCGCCGAGGGGGTCAATGGGCTACACCTTC. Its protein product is CASSPPRGSMGYTF.

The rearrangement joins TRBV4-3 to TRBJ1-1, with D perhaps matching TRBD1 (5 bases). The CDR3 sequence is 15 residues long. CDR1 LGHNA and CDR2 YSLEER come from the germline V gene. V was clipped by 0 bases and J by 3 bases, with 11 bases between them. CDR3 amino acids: CASSQEGREDTEAFF. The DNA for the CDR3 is TGCGCCAGCAGCCAAGAAGGCAGGGAAGACACTGAAGCTTTCTTT.

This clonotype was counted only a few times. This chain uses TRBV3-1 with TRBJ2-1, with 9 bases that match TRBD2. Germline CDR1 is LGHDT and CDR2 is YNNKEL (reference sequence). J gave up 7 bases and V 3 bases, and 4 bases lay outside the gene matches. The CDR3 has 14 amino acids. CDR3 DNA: TGTGCCAGCAGCCATAGTACTAGCGGGAATGAGCAGTTCTTC. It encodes CASSHSTSGNEQFF.

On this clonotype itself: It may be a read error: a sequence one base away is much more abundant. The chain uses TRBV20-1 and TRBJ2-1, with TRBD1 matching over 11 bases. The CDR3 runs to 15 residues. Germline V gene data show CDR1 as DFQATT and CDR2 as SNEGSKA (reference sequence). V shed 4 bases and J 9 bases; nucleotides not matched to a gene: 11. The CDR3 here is CSANSWDRGKGEQFF. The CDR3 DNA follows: TGCAGTGCTAACTCGTGGGACAGGGGGAAGGGTGAGCAGTTCTTC.

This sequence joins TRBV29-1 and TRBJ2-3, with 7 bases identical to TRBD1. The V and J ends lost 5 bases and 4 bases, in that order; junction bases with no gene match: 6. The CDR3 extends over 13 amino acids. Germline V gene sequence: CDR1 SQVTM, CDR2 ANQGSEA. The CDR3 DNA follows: TGCAGCGTTCGACAGGGAGTGGCAGATACGCAGTATTTT. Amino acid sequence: CSVRQGVADTQYF.

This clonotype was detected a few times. CDR3 sequence: CASSSFREGLAAYNEQFF. CDR3 nucleotide sequence: TGCGCCAGCAGCTCTTTTAGGGAAGGGCTAGCGGCCTACAATGAGCAGTTCTTC. The chain combines TRBV5-1 with TRBJ2-1; 7 bases line up with TRBD2. The V segment lost 3 bases and the J segment 2 bases; nucleotides outside the gene matches: 14. The CDR3 is 18 residues long. CDR1 is SGHRS and CDR2 is YFSETQ in the germline V gene.

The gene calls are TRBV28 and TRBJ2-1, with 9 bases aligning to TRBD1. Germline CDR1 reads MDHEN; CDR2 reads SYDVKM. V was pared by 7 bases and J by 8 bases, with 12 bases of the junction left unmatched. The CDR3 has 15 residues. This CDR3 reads CASTLPGTGIHEQFF. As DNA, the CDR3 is TGTGCCAGCACTTTGCCTGGGACAGGGATCCATGAGCAGTTCTTC.

The CDR3, as DNA: TGTGCCAGCTTTGTTAGCGGGAGGGCCGAGACAGATACGCAGTATTTT. This sequence encodes CASFVSGRAETDTQYF. This chain uses TRBV5-5 with TRBJ2-3, with TRBD2 matching 11 bases. V lost 7 bases and J lost 3; bases outside the gene matches: 10. Germline loops: CDR1 SGHKS, CDR2 YYEKEE (reference sequence). This CDR3 spans 16 amino acids.

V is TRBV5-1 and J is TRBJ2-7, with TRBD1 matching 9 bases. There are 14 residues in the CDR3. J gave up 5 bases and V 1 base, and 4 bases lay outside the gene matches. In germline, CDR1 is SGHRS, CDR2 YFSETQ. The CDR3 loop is CASSLMDRGHEQYF. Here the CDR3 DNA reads TGCGCCAGCAGCTTGATGGACAGGGGCCACGAGCAGTACTTC.

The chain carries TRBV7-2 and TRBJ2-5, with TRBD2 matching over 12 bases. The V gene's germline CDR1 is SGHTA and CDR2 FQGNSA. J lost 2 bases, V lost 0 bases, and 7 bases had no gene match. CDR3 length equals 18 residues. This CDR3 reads CASSLARRTSGDQETQYF. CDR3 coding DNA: TGTGCCAGCAGCTTAGCTAGAAGGACTAGCGGGGATCAAGAGACCCAGTACTTC.

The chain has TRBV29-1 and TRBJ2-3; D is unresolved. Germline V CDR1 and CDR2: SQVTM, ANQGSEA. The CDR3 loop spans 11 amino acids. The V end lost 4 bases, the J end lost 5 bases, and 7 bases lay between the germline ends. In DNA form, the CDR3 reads TGCAGCGTTGCGTCTGAAGATACGCAGTATTTT. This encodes CSVASEDTQYF.

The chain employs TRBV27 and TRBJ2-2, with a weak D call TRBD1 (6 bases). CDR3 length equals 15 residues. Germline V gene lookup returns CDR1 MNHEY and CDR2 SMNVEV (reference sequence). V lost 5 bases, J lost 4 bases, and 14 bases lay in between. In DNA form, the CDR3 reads TGTGCCAGCAGTATACAGGGTCTGGGCACCGGGGAGCTGTTTTTT. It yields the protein CASSIQGLGTGELFF.

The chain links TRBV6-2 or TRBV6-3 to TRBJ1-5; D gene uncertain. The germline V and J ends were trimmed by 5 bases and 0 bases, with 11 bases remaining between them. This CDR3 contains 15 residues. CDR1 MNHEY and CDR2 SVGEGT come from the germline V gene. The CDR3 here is CASSKDVYSNQPQHF. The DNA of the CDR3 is TGTGCCAGCAGTAAGGACGTCTATAGCAATCAGCCCCAGCATTTT.

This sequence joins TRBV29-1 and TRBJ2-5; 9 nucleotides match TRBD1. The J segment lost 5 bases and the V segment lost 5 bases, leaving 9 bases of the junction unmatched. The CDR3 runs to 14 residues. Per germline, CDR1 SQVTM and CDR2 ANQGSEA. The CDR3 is CSVKEQGARETQYF. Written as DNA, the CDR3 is TGCAGCGTTAAGGAACAGGGGGCGCGGGAGACCCAGTACTTC.

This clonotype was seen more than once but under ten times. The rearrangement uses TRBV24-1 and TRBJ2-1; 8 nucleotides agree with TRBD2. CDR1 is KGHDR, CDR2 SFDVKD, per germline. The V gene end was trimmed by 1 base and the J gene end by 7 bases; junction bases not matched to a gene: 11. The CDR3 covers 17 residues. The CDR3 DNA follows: TGTGCCACCAGTGATTTATCTCGGACTAGCTTCGGTAATGAGCAGTTCTTC. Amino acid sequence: CATSDLSRTSFGNEQFF.

The DNA for the CDR3 is TGTGCCAGCAGACTTGACAGGGGTAGACGGGAGACCCAGTACTTC. Its protein product is CASRLDRGRRETQYF. The J gene is TRBJ2-5, the V gene TRBV7-2; 8 bases map to TRBD1. Trimming cost V 6 bases and J 5 bases; bases outside gene matches: 11. CDR1 is SGHTA, CDR2 FQGNSA, per germline. This CDR3 contains 15 residues.

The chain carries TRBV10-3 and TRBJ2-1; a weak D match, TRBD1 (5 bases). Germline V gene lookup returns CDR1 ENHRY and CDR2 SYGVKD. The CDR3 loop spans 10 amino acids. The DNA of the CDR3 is TGTGCGATAGGGGTTGGTGAGCAGTTCTTC. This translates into CAIGVGEQFF.